The clone carrying this T cell receptor beta chain was counted many times. V was clipped by 0 bases and J by 3 bases, with 11 bases between them. The CDR3 covers 16 residues. Germline CDR1 SGHVS, CDR2 FNYEAQ. This record belongs to a study of blood T cell repertoires in COVID-19. Enrolled through a virtual design, the participants were between roughly 18 and 90 years of age and came from 24 US areas. In the authors' methods: For nucleated cells, counts were estimated from reference gene primer amplification. Repertoires were generated with immunoSEQ multiplex PCR, while TCRdb's copy carries only in-frame clones and drops some. D and trimming come from the DNA, and the V and J calls and clone size come from that table. Among about 400,000 clones listed, approximately 88% were seen once.

The chain couples TRBV7-6 to TRBJ2-2; D is possibly TRBD2 (7 bases). The TCR was taken from a woman in her thirties or forties with acute COVID-19. Sequencing was carried out using PBMCs or T cells enriched from blood (not recorded which). CDR3 in amino acids: CASSLAGGRYTGELFF. The CDR3 nucleotides read TGTGCCAGCAGCTTAGCGGGGGGGCGTTACACCGGGGAGCTGTTTTTT. The full variable domain, completed using reference TRBV7-6 and TRBJ2-2, is GAGVSQSPRYKVTKRGQDVALRCDPISGHVSLYWYRQALGQGPEFLTYFNYEAQQDKSGLPNDRFSAERPEGSISTLTIQRTEQRDSAMYRCASSLAGGRYTGELFFGEGSRLTVL.